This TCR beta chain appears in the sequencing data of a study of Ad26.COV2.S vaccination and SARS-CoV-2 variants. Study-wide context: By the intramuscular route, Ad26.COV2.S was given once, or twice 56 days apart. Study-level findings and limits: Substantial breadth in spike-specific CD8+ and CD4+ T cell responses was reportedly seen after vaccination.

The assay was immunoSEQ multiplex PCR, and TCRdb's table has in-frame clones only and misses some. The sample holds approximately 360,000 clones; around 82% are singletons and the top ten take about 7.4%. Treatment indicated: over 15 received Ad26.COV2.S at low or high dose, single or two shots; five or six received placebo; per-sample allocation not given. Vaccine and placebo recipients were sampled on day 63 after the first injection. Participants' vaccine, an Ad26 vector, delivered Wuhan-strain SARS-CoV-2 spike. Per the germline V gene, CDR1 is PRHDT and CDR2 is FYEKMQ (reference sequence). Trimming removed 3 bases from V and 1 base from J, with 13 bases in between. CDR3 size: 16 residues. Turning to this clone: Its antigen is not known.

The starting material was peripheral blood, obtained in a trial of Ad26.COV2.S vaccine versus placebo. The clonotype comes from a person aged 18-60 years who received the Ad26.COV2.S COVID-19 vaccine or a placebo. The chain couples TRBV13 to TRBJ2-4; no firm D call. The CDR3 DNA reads TGTGCCAGCAGCTTGAGTTGGGTCTCGGCCAAAAACATTCAGTACTTC. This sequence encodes CASSLSWVSAKNIQYF.